One sample yielded the 3 T cell receptor delta chains listed below, sequenced in a study of gamma-delta T cells after stem cell transplantation. TCRdb re-called the RT-PCR reads with CATT. This table holds fewer than 12,000 delta-chain clones, 1.3% found once. The specimen sequenced was gamma-delta T cells. The origin of the receptors is a human donor. It is not recorded whose cells these are; they may come from a transplant donor.

By sample share, this clone is medium-sized. This CDR3 is also generated by other DNA sequences in the sample. V usage is TRDV2 and J usage is TRDJ1, with 9 bases identical to TRDD3. The CDR3 is 16 amino acids. Looked up from germline, CDR1 is GEAIGNYY and CDR2 is EKD. V shed 0 bases, J shed 4 bases, and the junction held 8 bases outside the gene matches. The DNA for the CDR3 is TGTGCCTGTGACACCCTGGGGGATTCTAAAGGCGATAAACTCATCTTT. Residues: CACDTLGDSKGDKLIF.

This clone was observed at least ten times. The genes are TRDV2 and TRDJ3; 8 bases match TRDD3. The CDR3 loop spans 20 amino acids. Per the germline V gene, CDR1 is GEAIGNYY and CDR2 is EKD. Losses at the gene ends were 2 bases for V and 0 bases for J; bases not matched to a gene: 11. CDR3 region: CACDKPGLGVSSWDTRQMFF. Written as DNA, the CDR3 is TGTGCCTGTGACAAACCGGGACTGGGGGTAAGCTCCTGGGACACCCGACAGATGTTTTTC.

A few counts support this clone. The chain carries TRDV2 and TRDJ1, with 11 bases lining up with TRDD3. This CDR3 spans 16 amino acids. Germline V lookup: CDR1 GEAIGNYY, CDR2 EKD. After removal of 3 bases from V and 2 bases from J, the junction contained 7 bases not matched to a gene. The CDR3 region has the DNA TGTGCCTGTGACCCTGTACTGGGGGATATGACCGATAAACTCATCTTT. Translated: CACDPVLGDMTDKLIF.